Shown below are 15 T cell receptor beta chains from a single sample sequenced in a study of shared clonotypes between healthy human individuals. The table came from immunoSEQ multiplex PCR; TCRdb's copy has only in-frame clones and leaves some out. The top ten hold over 1.3% of the sample, which has about 1 million clones, more than 60% seen once. Sequenced sample: memory CD4+ T cells sorted from blood. As to subset: CD45RA-negative fraction. The origin of the receptors is a man younger than 30 in good health.

The J gene is TRBJ2-3, the V gene TRBV29-1; 10 bases are shared with TRBD2. The CDR3 totals 17 residues. Germline values: CDR1 SQVTM, CDR2 ANQGSEA. V lost 3 bases and J lost 3; bases outside the gene matches: 12. The CDR3, as DNA: TGCAGCGTTGACCGGCTACGACTAGCGGGTGGAACAGATACGCAGTATTTT. Its translation is CSVDRLRLAGGTDTQYF.

The chain combines TRBV6-5 with TRBJ2-5; no clear D gene. Germline CDR1 reads MNHEY; CDR2 reads SVGAGI. The V end lost 5 bases, the J end lost 11 bases, and 12 bases lay between the germline ends. The CDR3 contains 11 residues. The CDR3 DNA follows: TGTGCCAGCAGTCGACCCCCCATGCAGTACTTC. This codes for CASSRPPMQYF.

This clone was observed a single time. This same CDR3 is encoded by further DNA sequences in the sample. The gene calls are TRBV2 and TRBJ1-2; 12 bases are shared with TRBD1. The CDR3 is 14 residues long. The junction had 3 bases not matched to a gene; V was cut back by 6 bases and J by 4 bases. The germline CDR1 and CDR2 sequences are SNHLY and FYNNEI. CDR3 DNA sequence: TGTGCCAGCAGGGGACAGGGGGCGTCCTATGGCTACACCTTC. Its protein is CASRGQGASYGYTF. The whole variable domain, remainder taken from reference TRBV2 and TRBJ1-2, is EPEVTQTPSHQVTQMGQEVILRCVPISNHLYFYWYRQILGQKVEFLVSFYNNEISEKSEIFDDQFSVERPDGSNFTLKIRSTKLEDSAMYFCASRGQGASYGYTFGSGTRLTVV.

The chain combines TRBV25-1 with TRBJ1-3; unclear D gene. CDR3 length equals 13 residues. Germline V gene data show CDR1 as MGHDK and CDR2 as SYGVNS. Deletions cut 2 bases from V and 3 bases from J, with 5 bases between. In DNA, the CDR3 is TGTGCCAGCAGTGAAGCAGGTGGAAACACCATATATTTT. Translation gives CASSEAGGNTIYF.

This clone was seen only a few times. This sequence joins TRBV19 and TRBJ1-5; D may be TRBD1 (5 bases). Germline loops: CDR1 LNHDA, CDR2 SQIVND (reference sequence). The CDR3 loop spans 15 amino acids. V lost 4 bases to trimming and J lost 3 bases, with 13 bases between them. DNA of the CDR3: TGTGCCAGTAGTAAAGAGACAGATCCCAATCAGCCCCAGCATTTT. This gives the protein CASSKETDPNQPQHF.

The V and J genes are TRBV5-6 and TRBJ2-1; D not resolved. This CDR3 comprises 16 residues. Germline CDR1 is SGHDT and CDR2 is YYEEEE. V shed 6 bases and J shed 3 bases, with 19 bases lying between them. CDR3 nucleotides: TGTGCCAGCACTTCGTGGGCTAGATATCTCTACAATGAGCAGTTCTTC. Translating it yields CASTSWARYLYNEQFF. The whole variable domain, remainder taken from reference TRBV5-6 and TRBJ2-1, is DAGVTQSPTHLIKTRGQQVTLRCSPKSGHDTVSWYQQALGQGPQFIFQYYEEEERQRGNFPDRFSGHQFPNYSSELNVNALLLGDSALYLCASTSWARYLYNEQFFGPGTRLTVL.

With respect to this clone: This sample also contains other DNA sequences that code for the same CDR3. This chain joins TRBV7-2 and TRBJ1-1, with D perhaps matching TRBD1 (5 bases). The CDR3 is 14 amino acids. Deletions cut 2 bases from V and 3 bases from J, with 10 bases between. Germline V lookup: CDR1 SGHTA, CDR2 FQGNSA. Here the CDR3 DNA reads TGTGCCAGCAGCTTACAGGGAGGTGACACTGAAGCTTTCTTT. Residues: CASSLQGGDTEAFF.

This chain connects TRBV2 to TRBJ2-7; D could derive from TRBD1 or TRBD2 (5 bases each). This CDR3 has 13 amino acids. CDR1 and CDR2 from the germline V gene are SNHLY and FYNNEI. The V gene lost 5 bases and the J gene lost 2 bases, with 10 bases spanning the gap. CDR3: CASSRDGAYEQYF. DNA of the CDR3: TGTGCCAGCAGTCGGGACGGAGCCTACGAGCAGTACTTC.

The CDR3 DNA sequence: TGCGCCAGCAGCCAGCAGGGAAAGGGGAGTGCGGCTAATGAAAAACTGTTTTTT. Amino acid sequence: CASSQQGKGSAANEKLFF. The J gene is TRBJ1-4, the V gene TRBV4-1, with D perhaps TRBD1 (5 bases). CDR3 length: 18 residues. Germline CDR1 MGHRA, CDR2 YSYEKL. V dropped 3 bases and J dropped 3 bases, with 20 bases sitting between them.

The J gene is TRBJ2-1, the V gene TRBV28; D might be TRBD1 (6 bases). V was pared by 7 bases and J by 4 bases, with 14 bases between. In germline, CDR1 is MDHEN, CDR2 SYDVKM. The CDR3 is 14 amino acids. The CDR3 protein is CASKEQGRYNEQFF. The CDR3 DNA reads TGTGCCAGCAAGGAACAGGGCCGGTACAATGAGCAGTTCTTC.

This chain links TRBV5-1 with TRBJ2-2; D remains ambiguous. Germline V gene lookup returns CDR1 SGHRS and CDR2 YFSETQ. Between the trimmed V and J ends, which lost 0 bases and 1 base, there was a span of 13 bases. The CDR3 runs to 17 residues. The CDR3 DNA is TGCGCCAGCAGCTTGGCCGCGGAGACCCGGAACACCGGGGAGCTGTTTTTT. Encoded protein: CASSLAAETRNTGELFF. Combining the CDR3 with reference TRBV5-1 and TRBJ2-2 gives the whole variable domain KAGVTQTPRYLIKTRGQQVTLSCSPISGHRSVSWYQQTPGQGLQFLFEYFSETQRNKGNFPGRFSGRQFSNSRSEMNVSTLELGDSALYLCASSLAAETRNTGELFFGEGSRLTVL.

V is TRBV6-5 and J is TRBJ2-5; 11 bases are a match to TRBD2. The tail of the sequence fits TRBJ2-7 better, so the J call may be wrong. CDR1 is MNHEY, CDR2 SVGAGI, per germline. The CDR3 is made up of 15 amino acids. The chain's CDR3 is CASSLNLAGGYEQYF. The CDR3 nucleotides read TGTGCCAGCAGTCTCAACCTAGCGGGAGGCTACGAGCAGTACTTC.

This clone has only a few counts. The V and J genes are TRBV11-2 and TRBJ1-6; no reliable D call. The CDR3 has 14 amino acids. Trimming pared 1 base from V and 10 bases from J, leaving 11 bases between. Germline CDR1 and CDR2: SGHAT and FQNNGV. CDR3 sequence reads: CASSLGEGISPLHF. In nucleotides, the CDR3 is TGTGCCAGCAGCTTAGGTGAAGGTATATCACCCCTCCACTTT.

The chain recombines TRBV28 with TRBJ1-1; 9 bases align to TRBD1. Germline-derived CDR1 and CDR2 are MDHEN and SYDVKM. The CDR3 consists of 13 residues. The V gene end was trimmed by 7 bases and the J gene end by 4 bases; junction bases not matched to a gene: 4. The CDR3: CASKLTGGTEAFF. For the CDR3, the DNA is TGTGCCAGCAAACTGACAGGGGGCACTGAAGCTTTCTTT.

The sample holds a few counts of this clone. The V and J genes are TRBV2 and TRBJ1-4, with 10 bases that match TRBD1. This CDR3 is built from 15 residues. CDR1 and CDR2 from the germline V gene are SNHLY and FYNNEI. Unmatched junction bases numbered 11, after V lost 6 bases and J lost 10 bases. The chain's CDR3 is CASRIDRGREGKLFF. CDR3 nucleotides: TGTGCCAGCAGGATTGACAGGGGGCGAGAGGGAAAACTGTTTTTT.